Listed below are T cell receptor beta chains from one sample, sequenced in a study of Tregs in tolerant kidney transplant recipients. The assay was immunoSEQ multiplex PCR, and TCRdb's table has in-frame clones only and misses some. The sample includes about 18,000 clones, around 66% of them seen just once. Their target antigens are unknown. Specimen: Tregs from blood cultured with allogeneic cells. These receptors originate from a human donor in good health. Each CDR3 is given with its conserved first and last residue. D genes are given only for firm matches. Size values are once, few and many counts, or a class for expanded clones, and some rows have none.

D: TRBD1; size: -; V: TRBV2; J: TRBJ1-3; CDR3: CASTRDRVGNTIYF; DNA: TGTGCCAGCACGAGAGACAGGGTTGGAAACACCATATATTTT
D: -; size: -; V: TRBV4-3; J: TRBJ2-3; CDR3: CASSQVGAQADTQYF; DNA: TGCGCCAGCAGCCAAGTTGGGGCTCAAGCAGATACGCAGTATTTT
D: TRBD2; size: -; V: TRBV10-3; J: TRBJ2-3; CDR3: CAISNLAGFTDTQYF; DNA: TGTGCCATCAGCAACCTAGCGGGATTCACAGATACGCAGTATTTT
D: -; size: -; V: TRBV5-6; J: TRBJ1-3; CDR3: CASSRVGQGFAGNTIYF; DNA: TGTGCCAGCAGCCGGGTCGGCCAGGGGTTCGCTGGAAACACCATATATTTT
D: -; size: medium-sized; V: TRBV18; J: TRBJ2-2; CDR3: CASSLYSSVTGELFF; DNA: TGTGCCAGCTCACTATACAGTTCGGTCACCGGGGAGCTGTTTTTT
D: TRBD1; size: -; V: TRBV15; J: TRBJ2-1; CDR3: CATSRDREGADFQFF; DNA: TGTGCCACCAGCAGAGATCGTGAGGGGGCAGATTTTCAGTTCTTC
D: -; size: -; V: TRBV5-6; J: TRBJ1-6; CDR3: CASSFRRVNSPLHF; DNA: TGTGCCAGCAGCTTTCGGCGGGTGAACTCACCCCTCCACTTT
D: -; size: -; V: TRBV7-2; J: TRBJ2-2; CDR3: CASSSGLNTGELFF; DNA: TGTGCCAGCAGCTCGGGGTTGAACACCGGGGAGCTGTTTTTT
D: TRBD1; size: few; V: TRBV10-3; J: TRBJ1-2; CDR3: CAISEPRVRGRFSYGYTF; DNA: TGTGCCATCAGTGAGCCGCGTGTCAGGGGGCGCTTCAGCTATGGCTACACCTTC
D: TRBD1; size: once; V: TRBV5-1; J: TRBJ1-1; CDR3: CASSYNIDRGQTEAFF; DNA: TGCGCCAGCAGCTACAATATTGACAGGGGGCAAACTGAAGCTTTCTTT
D: -; size: -; V: TRBV7-6; J: TRBJ2-2; CDR3: CASSPKPSGTGELFF; DNA: TGTGCCAGCAGCCCCAAACCCTCGGGGACCGGGGAGCTGTTTTTT
D: -; size: few; V: TRBV30; J: TRBJ1-5; CDR3: CAWSVGRDQPQHF; DNA: TGTGCCTGGAGTGTAGGCAGGGACCAGCCCCAGCATTTT
D: -; size: -; V: TRBV6-6; J: TRBJ2-2; CDR3: CASGVTVANTGELFF; DNA: TGTGCCAGCGGAGTGACAGTTGCGAACACCGGGGAGCTGTTTTTT
D: -; size: once; V: TRBV6-5; J: TRBJ1-2; CDR3: CASSYSGTKYGYTF; DNA: TGTGCCAGCAGTTACTCGGGGACGAAATATGGCTACACCTTC
D: TRBD1; size: -; V: TRBV30; J: TRBJ2-7; CDR3: CACSKTRGTNEQYF; DNA: TGTGCCTGCTCCAAAACCAGGGGGACCAACGAGCAGTACTTC
D: -; size: -; V: TRBV28; J: TRBJ1-2; CDR3: CASSFSPGYGYTF; DNA: TGTGCCAGCAGTTTTAGTCCGGGATATGGCTACACCTTC
D: TRBD2; size: -; V: TRBV5-1; J: TRBJ2-7; CDR3: CASSFLTEAGAQYF; DNA: TGCGCCAGCAGCTTTCTGACCGAAGCGGGGGCTCAGTACTTC
D: -; size: -; V: TRBV9; J: TRBJ1-2; CDR3: CASSVGQGYGYTF; DNA: TGTGCCAGCAGCGTAGGGCAGGGGTATGGCTACACCTTC
D: -; size: medium-sized; V: TRBV2; J: TRBJ2-2; CDR3: CASRGPPSGELFF; DNA: TGTGCCAGCCGAGGCCCACCGTCCGGGGAGCTGTTTTTT
D: -; size: -; V: TRBV19; J: TRBJ1-5; CDR3: CASSIGGDYSNQPQHF; DNA: TGTGCCAGTAGTATAGGAGGGGATTATAGCAATCAGCCCCAGCATTTT
D: -; size: -; V: TRBV4-3; J: TRBJ1-2; CDR3: CASSVDRFFYGYTF; DNA: TGCGCCAGCAGCGTCGACAGGTTTTTCTATGGCTACACCTTC
D: -; size: few; V: TRBV12-5; J: TRBJ1-3; CDR3: CASGLAATDRLSGNTIYF; DNA: TGTGCTAGTGGTTTGGCCGCTACTGACAGGCTCTCTGGAAACACCATATATTTT
D: -; size: -; V: TRBV5-1; J: TRBJ1-1; CDR3: CASSSQGNTEAFF; DNA: TGCGCCAGCAGCTCCCAGGGGAACACTGAAGCTTTCTTT
D: TRBD2; size: few; V: TRBV7-6; J: TRBJ2-3; CDR3: CASSQGYRSGGPRGDTQYF; DNA: TGTGCCAGCAGCCAAGGCTACAGAAGCGGGGGCCCCCGAGGTGATACGCAGTATTTT
D: TRBD1; size: -; V: TRBV5-1; J: TRBJ1-1; CDR3: CASSPLNARRGRRTEAFF; DNA: TGCGCCAGCAGTCCCCTGAATGCGCGCAGGGGGCGGAGGACTGAAGCTTTCTTT
D: -; size: -; V: TRBV6-6; J: TRBJ2-7; CDR3: CASSSTITRQQYF; DNA: TGTGCCAGCAGTTCGACCATCACTCGCCAGCAGTACTTC
D: TRBD1; size: few; V: TRBV6-1; J: TRBJ1-1; CDR3: CASREKGARGSTEAFF; DNA: TGTGCCAGCAGGGAAAAGGGGGCGCGGGGGAGCACTGAAGCTTTCTTT
D: -; size: few; V: TRBV5-4; J: TRBJ1-5; CDR3: CASSQDLGPYQPQHF; DNA: TGCGCCAGCAGCCAAGATTTAGGGCCTTATCAGCCCCAGCATTTT
D: TRBD2; size: few; V: TRBV19; J: TRBJ2-1; CDR3: CASVGTSGTHNEQFF; DNA: TGTGCCAGTGTCGGGACTAGCGGAACCCACAATGAGCAGTTCTTC
D: TRBD1; size: -; V: TRBV9; J: TRBJ2-1; CDR3: CASSVTGGDYYNEQFF; DNA: TGTGCCAGCAGCGTGACAGGGGGCGACTACTACAATGAGCAGTTCTTC
D: -; size: once; V: TRBV19; J: TRBJ1-5; CDR3: CASSIIGGGGNQPQHF; DNA: TGTGCCAGTAGTATCATTGGAGGGGGTGGCAATCAGCCCCAGCATTTT